The T cell receptor (beta chain) described here comes from a study of a mutant IDH1 vaccine in newly diagnosed glioma. Germline CDR1 is SGHRS and CDR2 is YFSETQ. CDR3 length equals 14 residues. V lost 9 bases and J lost 5; bases outside the gene matches: 9. In regard to this clone: Its antigen is as yet unknown.

Data came from immunoSEQ multiplex PCR; TCRdb stores just in-frame clones and leaves some out. The data contain fewer than 45,000 clones, around 81% of them singletons. The time point here: week 35, safety follow-up. Vaccination comprised doses that each held 300 ug of mutant IDH1 20-mer peptide, plus topical imiquimod. This chain links TRBV5-1 with TRBJ2-1; 9 bases match TRBD2. This receptor was identified in a woman in her thirties or forties with glioma. Some clones in this sample may be carry-over from other donors' samples. The sequenced sample was PBMCs, obtained from a glioma patient whose treatment included an IDH1 peptide vaccine. CDR3 residues: CATAERGVDNEQFF. The CDR3 region has the DNA TGCGCCACCGCTGAGCGGGGGGTGGACAATGAGCAGTTCTTC.